The text below deals with one T cell receptor beta chain. Its antigen remains unknown. TCRdb reprocessed the 5' RACE reads; each CDR3 protein has one entry and no DNA is given. The table counts over 200,000 distinct CDR3 sequences; about 0.39% lies in the top ten. The data stem from a study of T cells expressing NK-cell markers. Across the whole study: Obtained from sorted CD3+CD56+NKG2C+, CD3+CD56+NKG2C- and CD3+CD56-NKG2C+ T cells were the TCR beta repertoires. Study-wide results and limits: In a handful of donors, these clonotypes also led the CD3+CD56-NKG2C+ fraction. Top CD8+ clonotypes included the dominant CD3+CD56+NKG2C+ clonotypes in five to seven donors.

This CDR3 region has 14 residues. Germline CDR1 is DFQATT and CDR2 is SNEGSKA (reference sequence). The sequence was collected from a man aged 18 to 35 in good health. The chain is built from TRBV20-1 and TRBJ2-3; TCRdb calls TRBD2, which cannot be checked without DNA. The source material was blood T cells: a sorted CD56 or NKG2C T cell subset, CD4+ or CD8+ T cells, or bulk PBMC T cells (not recorded which). CDR3 loop: CSAIAGLGTDTQYF.